This passage covers 5 T cell receptor beta chains from one sample sequenced in a study of response to subunit inactivated influenza vaccine. Each CDR3 protein gets one entry after TCRdb re-called the RT-PCR reads with MiXCR. The sample carries hundreds of thousands of distinct CDR3 sequences, around 20% recorded once. Specimen: PBMCs from blood, collected approximately 5 days after vaccination. These receptors all stem from a middle-aged man who received an inactivated influenza vaccine.

This rearrangement joins TRBV6-6 to TRBJ2-5; maybe TRBD2 (6 bases). Trimming pared 2 bases from V and 4 bases from J, leaving 8 bases between. Germline CDR1 and CDR2: MNHNY and SVGAGI (reference sequence). The CDR3 is made up of 13 amino acids. CDR3 region: CASSYGGSETQYF. The CDR3 nucleotides are TGTGCCAGCAGTTACGGGGGGTCAGAGACCCAGTACTTC.

J is TRBJ2-2 and V is TRBV6-2 or TRBV6-3; D unresolved. The CDR3 has 14 amino acids. Germline lookup yields CDR1 MNHEY and CDR2 SVGEGT. V was trimmed by 6 bases and J by 4 bases, leaving 12 bases between them. The CDR3 spells CASSPNEITGELFF. Here the CDR3 DNA reads TGTGCCAGCAGCCCCAATGAGATCACCGGGGAGCTGTTTTTT.

CDR3 region: CASSPLTGRDEKLFF. DNA for the CDR3: TGTGCCAGCAGCCCCCTGACAGGGAGAGACGAAAAACTGTTTTTT. The chain has TRBV7-2 and TRBJ1-4; TRBD1 matches at 7 bases. After removal of 5 bases from V and 8 bases from J, the junction contained 11 bases not matched to a gene. Germline lookup yields CDR1 SGHTA and CDR2 FQGNSA. The length of the CDR3 is 15 residues. The entire variable domain, with the rest obtained from reference TRBV7-2 and TRBJ1-4, is as follows: GAGVSQSPSNKVTEKGKDVELRCDPISGHTALYWYRQSLGQGLEFLIYFQGNSAPDKSGLPSDRFSAERTGGSVSTLTIQRTQQEDSAVYLCASSPLTGRDEKLFFGSGTQLSVL.

This clonotype was picked up many times. The rearrangement joins TRBV6-2 or TRBV6-3 to TRBJ2-7, with D tentatively TRBD1 (5 bases). The V gene's germline CDR1 is MNHEY and CDR2 SVGEGT. V lost 7 bases to trimming and J lost 0 bases, with 16 bases between them. The CDR3 loop spans 15 amino acids. DNA of the CDR3: TGTGCCAGCACGCGGTCCAGGGAAAGCTCCTACGAGCAGTACTTC. It translates to CASTRSRESSYEQYF.

The chain combines TRBV20-1 with TRBJ2-1, with 13 bases fitting TRBD2. CDR1 is DFQATT, CDR2 SNEGSKA, per germline (reference sequence). The CDR3 length is 14 residues. The V and J ends lost 4 bases and 9 bases, in that order; junction bases with no gene match: 6. This CDR3 is CSATTSGRAVEQFF. The CDR3 DNA is TGCAGTGCTACAACTAGCGGGAGGGCCGTTGAGCAGTTCTTC.